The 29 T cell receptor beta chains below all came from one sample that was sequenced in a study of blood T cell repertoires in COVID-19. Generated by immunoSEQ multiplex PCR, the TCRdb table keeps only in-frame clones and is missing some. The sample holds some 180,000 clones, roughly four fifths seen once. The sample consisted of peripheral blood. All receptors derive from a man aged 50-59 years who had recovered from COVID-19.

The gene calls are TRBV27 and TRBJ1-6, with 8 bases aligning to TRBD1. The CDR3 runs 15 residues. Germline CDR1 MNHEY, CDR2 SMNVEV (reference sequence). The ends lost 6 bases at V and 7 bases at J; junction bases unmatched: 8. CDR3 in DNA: TGTGCCAGCAGGAAACTGACAGGGGAGAATTCACCCCTCCACTTT. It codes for CASRKLTGENSPLHF.

CDR3: CASSYQADRAKTDTQYF. CDR3 nucleotides: TGTGCCAGCAGTTACCAGGCGGACAGGGCAAAGACAGATACGCAGTATTTT. The rearrangement joins TRBV6-2 or TRBV6-3 to TRBJ2-3; 8 bases align to TRBD1. With 2 bases clipped from V and 3 bases from J, the junction kept 10 bases outside the gene matches. CDR3 size: 17 residues. In germline, CDR1 is MNHEY, CDR2 SVGEGT.

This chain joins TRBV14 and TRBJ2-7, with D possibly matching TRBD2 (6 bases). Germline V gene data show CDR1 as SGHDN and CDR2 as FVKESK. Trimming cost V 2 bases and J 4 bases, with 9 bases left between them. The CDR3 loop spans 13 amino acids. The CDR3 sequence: CASSQFGGYEQYF. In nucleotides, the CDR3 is TGTGCCAGCAGCCAATTTGGGGGGTACGAGCAGTACTTC. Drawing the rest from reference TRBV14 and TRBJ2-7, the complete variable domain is EAGVTQFPSHSVIEKGQTVTLRCDPISGHDNLYWYRRVMGKEIKFLLHFVKESKQDESGMPNNRFLAERTGGTYSTLKVQPAELEDSGVYFCASSQFGGYEQYFGPGTRLTVT.

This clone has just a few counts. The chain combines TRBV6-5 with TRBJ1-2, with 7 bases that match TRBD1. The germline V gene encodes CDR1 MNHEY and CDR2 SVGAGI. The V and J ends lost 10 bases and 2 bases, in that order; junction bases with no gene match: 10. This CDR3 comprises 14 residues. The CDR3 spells CATRSEQGNYGYTF. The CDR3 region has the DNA TGTGCCACCAGATCCGAACAGGGGAACTATGGCTACACCTTC.

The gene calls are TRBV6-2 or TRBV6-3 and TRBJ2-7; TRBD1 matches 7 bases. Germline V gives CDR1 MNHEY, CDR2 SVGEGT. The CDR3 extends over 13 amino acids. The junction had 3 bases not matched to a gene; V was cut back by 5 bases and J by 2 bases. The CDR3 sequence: CASSDRAPYEQYF. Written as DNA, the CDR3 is TGTGCCAGCAGTGACAGGGCTCCCTACGAGCAGTACTTC.

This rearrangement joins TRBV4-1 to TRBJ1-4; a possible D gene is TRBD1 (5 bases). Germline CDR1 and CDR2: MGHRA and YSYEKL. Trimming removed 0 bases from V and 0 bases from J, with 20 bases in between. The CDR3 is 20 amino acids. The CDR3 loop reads CASSQDEQGGFGATNEKLFF. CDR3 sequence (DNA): TGCGCCAGCAGCCAAGATGAGCAGGGTGGCTTTGGGGCAACTAATGAAAAACTGTTTTTT.

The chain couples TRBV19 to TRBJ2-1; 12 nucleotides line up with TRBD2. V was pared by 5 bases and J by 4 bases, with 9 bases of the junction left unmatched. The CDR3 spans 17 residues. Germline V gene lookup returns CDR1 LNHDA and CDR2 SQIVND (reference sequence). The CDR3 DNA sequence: TGTGCCAGTAGTCCCAAACCACTAGCGGGAGGATACAATGAGCAGTTCTTC. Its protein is CASSPKPLAGGYNEQFF.

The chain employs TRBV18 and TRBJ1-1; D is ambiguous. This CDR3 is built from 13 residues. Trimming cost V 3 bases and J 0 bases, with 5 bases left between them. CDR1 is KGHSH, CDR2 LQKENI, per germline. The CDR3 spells CASSPRLNTEAFF. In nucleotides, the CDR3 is TGTGCCAGCTCACCGAGATTGAACACTGAAGCTTTCTTT.

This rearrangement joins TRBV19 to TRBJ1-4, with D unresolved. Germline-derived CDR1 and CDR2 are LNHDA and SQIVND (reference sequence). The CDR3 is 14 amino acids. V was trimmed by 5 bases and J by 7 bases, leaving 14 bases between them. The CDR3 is CASSPTYGREKLFF. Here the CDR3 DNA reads TGTGCCAGTAGTCCTACTTATGGTCGTGAAAAACTGTTTTTT.

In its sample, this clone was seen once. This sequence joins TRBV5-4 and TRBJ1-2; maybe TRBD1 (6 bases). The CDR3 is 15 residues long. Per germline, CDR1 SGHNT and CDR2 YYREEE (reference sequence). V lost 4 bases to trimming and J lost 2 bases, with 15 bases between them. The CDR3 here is CASSPPGHLNYGYTF. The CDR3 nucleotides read TGTGCCAGCAGCCCCCCGGGACACCTCAACTATGGCTACACCTTC.

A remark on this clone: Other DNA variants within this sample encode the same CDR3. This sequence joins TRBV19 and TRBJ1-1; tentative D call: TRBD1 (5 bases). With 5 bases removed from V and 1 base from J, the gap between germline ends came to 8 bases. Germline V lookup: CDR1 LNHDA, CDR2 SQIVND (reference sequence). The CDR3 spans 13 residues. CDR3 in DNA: TGTGCCAGTAGTCGTACAGGGAACACTGAAGCTTTCTTT. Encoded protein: CASSRTGNTEAFF.

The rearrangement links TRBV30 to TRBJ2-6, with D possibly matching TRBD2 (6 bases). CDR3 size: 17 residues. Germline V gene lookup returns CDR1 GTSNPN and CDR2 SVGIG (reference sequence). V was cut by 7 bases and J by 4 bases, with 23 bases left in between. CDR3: CASISEGPQAGANVLTF. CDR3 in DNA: TGTGCCTCCATCTCGGAGGGACCCCAGGCGGGGGCCAACGTCCTGACTTTC.

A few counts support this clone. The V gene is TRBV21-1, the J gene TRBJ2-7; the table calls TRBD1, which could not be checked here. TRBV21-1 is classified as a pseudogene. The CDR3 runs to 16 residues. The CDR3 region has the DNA TGTGCCAGCAGCAAGGGCGGACAGGGAGAATCCCACGAGCAGTACTTC. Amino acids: CASSKGGQGESHEQYF.

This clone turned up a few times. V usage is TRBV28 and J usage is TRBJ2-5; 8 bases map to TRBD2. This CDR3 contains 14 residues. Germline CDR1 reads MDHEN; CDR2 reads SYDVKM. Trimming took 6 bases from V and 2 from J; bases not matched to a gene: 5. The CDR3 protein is CASSILAEQETQYF. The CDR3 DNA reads TGTGCCAGCAGCATACTAGCGGAACAAGAGACCCAGTACTTC.

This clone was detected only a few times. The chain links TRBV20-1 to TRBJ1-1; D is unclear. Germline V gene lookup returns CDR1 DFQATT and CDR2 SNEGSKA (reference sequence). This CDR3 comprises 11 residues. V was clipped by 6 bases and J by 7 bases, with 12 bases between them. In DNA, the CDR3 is TGCAGTGCCATACCCTACGGTGAAGCTTTCTTT. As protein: CSAIPYGEAFF.

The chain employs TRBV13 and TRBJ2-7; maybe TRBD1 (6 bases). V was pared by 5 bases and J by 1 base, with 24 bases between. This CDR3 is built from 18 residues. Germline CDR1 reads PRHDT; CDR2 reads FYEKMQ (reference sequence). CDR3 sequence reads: CASSQSKGQNYFSYEQYF. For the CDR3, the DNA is TGTGCCAGCAGCCAATCCAAAGGACAGAATTATTTTTCCTACGAGCAGTACTTC. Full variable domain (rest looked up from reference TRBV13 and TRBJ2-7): AAGVIQSPRHLIKEKRETATLKCYPIPRHDTVYWYQQGPGQDPQFLISFYEKMQSDKGSIPDRFSAQQFSDYHSELNMSSLELGDSALYFCASSQSKGQNYFSYEQYFGPGTRLTVT.

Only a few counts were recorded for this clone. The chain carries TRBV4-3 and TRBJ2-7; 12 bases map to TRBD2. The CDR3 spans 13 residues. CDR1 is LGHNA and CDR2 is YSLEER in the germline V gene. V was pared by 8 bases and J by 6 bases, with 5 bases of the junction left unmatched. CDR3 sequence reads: CASQLAGGREQYF. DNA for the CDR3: TGCGCCAGCCAACTAGCGGGAGGTCGCGAGCAGTACTTC.

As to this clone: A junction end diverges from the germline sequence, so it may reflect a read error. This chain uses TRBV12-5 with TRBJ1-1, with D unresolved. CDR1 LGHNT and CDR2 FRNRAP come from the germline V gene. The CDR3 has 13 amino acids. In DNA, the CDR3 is TGTGCTAGTGGTTTGGCCCCCGACACCGAAGCTTTCTTT. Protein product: CASGLAPDTEAFF.

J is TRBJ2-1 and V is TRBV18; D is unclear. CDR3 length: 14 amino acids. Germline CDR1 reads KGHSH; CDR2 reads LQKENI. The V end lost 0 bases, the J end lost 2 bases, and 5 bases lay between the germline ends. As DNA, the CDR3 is TGTGCCAGCTCACCACCACCAGCCTACAATGAGCAGTTCTTC. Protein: CASSPPPAYNEQFF. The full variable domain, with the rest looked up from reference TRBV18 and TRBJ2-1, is NAGVMQNPRHLVRRRGQEARLRCSPMKGHSHVYWYRQLPEEGLKFMVYLQKENIIDESGMPKERFSAEFPKEGPSILRIQQVVRGDSAAYFCASSPPPAYNEQFFGPGTRLTVL.

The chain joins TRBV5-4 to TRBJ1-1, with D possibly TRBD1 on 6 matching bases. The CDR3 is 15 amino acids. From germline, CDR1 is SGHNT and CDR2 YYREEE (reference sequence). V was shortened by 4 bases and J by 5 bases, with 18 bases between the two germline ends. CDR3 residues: CASSRLAGAGTEAFF. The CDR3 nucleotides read TGTGCCAGCAGCCGCCTCGCGGGGGCGGGGACTGAAGCTTTCTTT.

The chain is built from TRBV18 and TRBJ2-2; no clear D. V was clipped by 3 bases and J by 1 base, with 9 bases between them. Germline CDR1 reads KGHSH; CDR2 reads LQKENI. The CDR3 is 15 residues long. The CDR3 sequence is CASSPSKRNTGELFF. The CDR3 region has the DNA TGTGCCAGCTCACCCTCTAAGAGGAACACCGGGGAGCTGTTTTTT.

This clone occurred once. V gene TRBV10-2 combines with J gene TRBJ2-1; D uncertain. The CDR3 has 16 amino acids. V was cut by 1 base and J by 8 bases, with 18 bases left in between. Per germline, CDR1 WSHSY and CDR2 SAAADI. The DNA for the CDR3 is TGCGCCAGCAGTGAGTTTGCGGAGAACTCTCCCTATGAGCAGTTCTTC. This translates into CASSEFAENSPYEQFF.

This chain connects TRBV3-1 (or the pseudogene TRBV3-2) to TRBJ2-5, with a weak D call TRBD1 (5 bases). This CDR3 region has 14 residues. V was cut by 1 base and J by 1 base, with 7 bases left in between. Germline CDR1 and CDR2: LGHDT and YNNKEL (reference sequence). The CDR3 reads CASSQGQIQETQYF. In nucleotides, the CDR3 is TGTGCCAGCAGCCAAGGACAGATCCAAGAGACCCAGTACTTC.

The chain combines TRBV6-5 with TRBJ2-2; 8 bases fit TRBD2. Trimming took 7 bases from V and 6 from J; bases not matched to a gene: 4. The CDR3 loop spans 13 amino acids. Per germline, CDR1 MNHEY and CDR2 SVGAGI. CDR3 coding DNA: TGTGCCAGCACCCCGGGAGGGTCCGGGGAGCTGTTTTTT. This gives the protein CASTPGGSGELFF.

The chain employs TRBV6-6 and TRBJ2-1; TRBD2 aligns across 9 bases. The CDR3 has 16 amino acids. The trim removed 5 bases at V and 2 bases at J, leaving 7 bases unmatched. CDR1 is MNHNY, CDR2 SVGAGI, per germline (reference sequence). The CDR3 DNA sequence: TGTGCCAGCAGTAATAGCGGGAGCGGCACCTACAATGAGCAGTTCTTC. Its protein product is CASSNSGSGTYNEQFF.

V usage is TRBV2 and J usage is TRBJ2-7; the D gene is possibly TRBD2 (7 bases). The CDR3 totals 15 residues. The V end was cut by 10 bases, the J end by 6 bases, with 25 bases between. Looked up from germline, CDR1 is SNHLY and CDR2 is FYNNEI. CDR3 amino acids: CAISKEGGTVLEQYF. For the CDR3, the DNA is TGTGCCATCTCTAAGGAGGGGGGGACTGTACTCGAGCAGTACTTC.

The CDR3 DNA follows: TGTGCCAGCAGCCAAGAGCGGGTAGCAAGAGATACGCAGTATTTT. This translates into CASSQERVARDTQYF. The chain is built from TRBV4-2 and TRBJ2-3; D is possibly TRBD2 (5 bases). The V gene's germline CDR1 is LGHNA and CDR2 YNFKEQ. V lost 0 bases and J 5 bases, leaving 12 bases between the germline ends. The CDR3 is 15 amino acids.

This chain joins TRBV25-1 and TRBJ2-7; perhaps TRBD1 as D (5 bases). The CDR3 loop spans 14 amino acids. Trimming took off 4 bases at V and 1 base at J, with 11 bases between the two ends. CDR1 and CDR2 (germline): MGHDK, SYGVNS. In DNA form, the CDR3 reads TGTGCCAGCAGTGGCAGGACATGGTCCTACGAGCAGTACTTC. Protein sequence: CASSGRTWSYEQYF.

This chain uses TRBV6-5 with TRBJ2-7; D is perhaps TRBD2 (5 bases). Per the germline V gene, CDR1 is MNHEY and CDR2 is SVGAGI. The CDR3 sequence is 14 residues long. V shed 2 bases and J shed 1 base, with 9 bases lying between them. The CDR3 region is CASSYITGSYEQYF. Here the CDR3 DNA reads TGTGCCAGCAGTTACATCACGGGGTCCTACGAGCAGTACTTC.